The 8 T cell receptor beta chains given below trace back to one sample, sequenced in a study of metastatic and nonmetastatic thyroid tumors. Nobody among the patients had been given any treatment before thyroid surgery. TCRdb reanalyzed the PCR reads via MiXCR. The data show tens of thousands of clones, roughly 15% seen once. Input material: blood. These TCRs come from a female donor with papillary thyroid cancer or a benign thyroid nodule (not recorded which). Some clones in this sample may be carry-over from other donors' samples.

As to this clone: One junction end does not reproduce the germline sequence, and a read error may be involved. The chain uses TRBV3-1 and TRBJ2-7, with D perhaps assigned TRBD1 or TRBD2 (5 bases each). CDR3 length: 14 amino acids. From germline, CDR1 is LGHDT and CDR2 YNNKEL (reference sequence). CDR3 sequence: CANSHRDAPNEQYF. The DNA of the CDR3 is TGTGCCAACAGCCATCGGGACGCCCCCAACGAGCAGTACTTC.

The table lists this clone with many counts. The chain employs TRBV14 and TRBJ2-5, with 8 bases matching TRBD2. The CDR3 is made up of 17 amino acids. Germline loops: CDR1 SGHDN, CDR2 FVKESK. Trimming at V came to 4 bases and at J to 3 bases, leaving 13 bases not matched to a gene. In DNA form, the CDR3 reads TGTGCCAGCAGCCCGGGACTAGGGGCCGATGTGGAAGAGACCCAGTACTTC. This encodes CASSPGLGADVEETQYF.

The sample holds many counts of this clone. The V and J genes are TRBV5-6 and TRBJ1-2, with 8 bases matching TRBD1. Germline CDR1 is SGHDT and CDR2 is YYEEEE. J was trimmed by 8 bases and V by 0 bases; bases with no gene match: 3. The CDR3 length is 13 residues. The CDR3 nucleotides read TGTGCCAGCAGCTTGGGGACAGGGAGCGGCTACACCTTC. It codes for CASSLGTGSGYTF.

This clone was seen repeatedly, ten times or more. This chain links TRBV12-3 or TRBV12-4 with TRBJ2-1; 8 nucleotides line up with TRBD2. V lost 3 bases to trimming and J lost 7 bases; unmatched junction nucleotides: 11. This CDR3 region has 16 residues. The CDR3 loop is CASSFSKRETRNEQFF. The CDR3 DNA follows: TGTGCCAGCAGTTTCTCTAAGCGGGAGACGAGGAATGAGCAGTTCTTC.

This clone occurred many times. CDR3 in DNA: TGTGCCAGCAGCTTAGGGGCGGCCTCTGGGGCCAACGTCCTGACTTTC. Its protein is CASSLGAASGANVLTF. The chain carries TRBV11-1 and TRBJ2-6; D not certain. The germline V gene encodes CDR1 SGHAT and CDR2 FQDESV (reference sequence). CDR3 size: 16 residues. Trimming removed 1 base at V and 0 bases at J, with 7 bases between.

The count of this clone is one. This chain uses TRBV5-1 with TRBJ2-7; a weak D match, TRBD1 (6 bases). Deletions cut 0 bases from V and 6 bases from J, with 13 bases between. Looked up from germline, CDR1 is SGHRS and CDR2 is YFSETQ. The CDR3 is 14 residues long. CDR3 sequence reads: CASSLAQGLAEQYF. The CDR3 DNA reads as TGCGCCAGCAGCTTGGCTCAGGGGTTGGCCGAGCAGTACTTC.

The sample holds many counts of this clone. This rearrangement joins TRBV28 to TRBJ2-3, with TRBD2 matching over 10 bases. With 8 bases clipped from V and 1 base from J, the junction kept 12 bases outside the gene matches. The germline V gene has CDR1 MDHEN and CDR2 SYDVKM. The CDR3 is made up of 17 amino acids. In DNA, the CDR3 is TGTGCCAGCCTGGACCTACTTCTAGCGGGAGGCACAGATACGCAGTATTTT. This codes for CASLDLLLAGGTDTQYF.

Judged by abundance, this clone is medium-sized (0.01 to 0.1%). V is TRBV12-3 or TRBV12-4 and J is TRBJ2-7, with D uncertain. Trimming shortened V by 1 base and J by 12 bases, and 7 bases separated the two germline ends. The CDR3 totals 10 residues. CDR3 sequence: CASSLGPSYF. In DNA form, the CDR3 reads TGTGCCAGCAGTTTAGGACCCTCGTACTTC.